Listed below are T cell receptor beta chains from one sample, sequenced in a study of blood T cell repertoires in COVID-19. Sequencing used immunoSEQ multiplex PCR; TCRdb keeps in-frame clones, though not all of them. Among tens of thousands of clones, approximately 90% were seen once, and the ten largest hold approximately 19%. Sequencing was performed on peripheral blood. The receptors here all came from a woman of 80 years or more with acute or convalescent COVID-19. Both conserved end residues are part of each CDR3. The order of the fields is D gene, clone size, CDR3 length, J gene, V gene, CDR3 DNA, CDR3 protein. D genes are given only for firm matches. Where a row states a size, it is once, few, many or the class of an expanded clone; other rows omit it.

TRBD2	NA	17	TRBJ2-1	TRBV18	TGTGCCAGCTCACCAAGGGGACTAGCGGGGGGGCCGGAGGAGCAGTTCTTC	CASSPRGLAGGPEEQFF
NA	NA	17	TRBJ1-6	TRBV7-2	TGTGCCAGCAGCAATTCCTTCCCGGGACTCGTTAATTCACCCCTCCACTTT	CASSNSFPGLVNSPLHF
NA	NA	14	TRBJ1-2	TRBV5-1	TGCGCCAGCAGCTTGGGAGGAACTAACTATGGCTACACCTTC	CASSLGGTNYGYTF
NA	NA	19	TRBJ2-7	TRBV5-1	TGCGCCAGCAGCTTACGGATAAGCGGCGCGGGGAGGGGGAGTTCCGAGCAGTACTTC	CASSLRISGAGRGSSEQYF
NA	NA	14	TRBJ1-5	TRBV6-5	TGTGCCAGCAGTTACTCGCGAGAGCGGGCGCCCCAGCATTTT	CASSYSRERAPQHF
TRBD1	once	11	TRBJ1-2	TRBV29-1	TGCAGCGTCGGGACAGGGGGCGTCTACACCTTC	CSVGTGGVYTF
NA	NA	12	TRBJ1-2	TRBV28	TGTGCCAGCAGTGGGGGGGGCTATGGCTACACCTTC	CASSGGGYGYTF
NA	NA	16	TRBJ1-2	TRBV19	TGTGCCAGTAGGGTTACACAAGGGGTGTCTGGCTATGGCTACACCTTC	CASRVTQGVSGYGYTF
NA	NA	14	TRBJ1-5	TRBV6-2/TRBV6-3	TGTGCCAGCACCCCCGGGGGGTTGAATCAGCCCCAGCATTTT	CASTPGGLNQPQHF
TRBD2	NA	15	TRBJ2-7	TRBV28	TGTGCCAGCAGTTTTGTAGCGGGAGGTTTCGGCGAGCAGTACTTC	CASSFVAGGFGEQYF
NA	NA	14	TRBJ2-2	TRBV7-2	TGTGCCAGCAGCTTAGTCCCTACCACCGGGGAGCTGTTTTTT	CASSLVPTTGELFF
NA	few	16	TRBJ2-3	TRBV7-6	TGTGCCAGCAGCTTAGTAGCGAGGGTAGGAACAGATACGCAGTATTTT	CASSLVARVGTDTQYF
TRBD1	NA	13	TRBJ1-2	TRBV19	TGTGCCAGTAGGCCGACAGGGGGTAATGGCTACACCTTC	CASRPTGGNGYTF
NA	few	13	TRBJ2-7	TRBV28	TGTGCCAGCAGTGAACCAAAGATCGGCGAGCAGTACTTC	CASSEPKIGEQYF
TRBD1	NA	16	TRBJ2-2	TRBV6-1	TGTGCCAGCAGTGCCCGAGGGGGCTTGAACACCGGGGAGCTGTTTTTT	CASSARGGLNTGELFF
NA	NA	12	TRBJ1-5	TRBV9	TGTGCCAGCAGCGTAGAAGGGGGGCCCCAGCATTTT	CASSVEGGPQHF
TRBD2	NA	18	TRBJ2-7	TRBV5-1	TGCGCCAGCAGCTTGGCTCTTAGCGGGAGGGCCGGATCCTACGAGCAGTACTTC	CASSLALSGRAGSYEQYF
NA	NA	16	TRBJ2-2	TRBV7-2	TGTGCCAGCAGCCCTCGAGGACAAGCTAACACCGGGGAGCTGTTTTTT	CASSPRGQANTGELFF
NA	NA	15	TRBJ1-5	TRBV11-2	TGTGCCAGCAGCTTAGACCCGACAGGCAATCAGCCCCAGCATTTT	CASSLDPTGNQPQHF
TRBD1	NA	14	TRBJ1-1	TRBV29-1	TGCAGCGTTGATCTGGGACAGGGCGGCACTGAAGCTTTCTTT	CSVDLGQGGTEAFF
NA	NA	14	TRBJ2-7	TRBV7-9	TGTGCCAGCAGCTTAGGTGGCAGGGACTACGAGCAGTACTTC	CASSLGGRDYEQYF
TRBD1	NA	15	TRBJ1-3	TRBV7-9	TGTGCCAGCAGACAGGGACAGAGTCCTGGAAACACCATATATTTT	CASRQGQSPGNTIYF
NA	once	14	TRBJ2-2	TRBV3-1/TRBV3-2	TGTGCCAGCAGCCAATTCCAGGGCGCCGGGGAGCTGTTTTTT	CASSQFQGAGELFF
NA	NA	12	TRBJ1-1	TRBV29-1	TGCAGCGTTGAGGGGGCAAACACTGAAGCTTTCTTT	CSVEGANTEAFF
TRBD1	NA	15	TRBJ1-2	TRBV6-1	TGTGCCAGCAGTCCCCAAACAGGGGAGATAGGGGGCTACACCTTC	CASSPQTGEIGGYTF
TRBD1	NA	13	TRBJ2-4	TRBV2	TGTGCCACATCGGTTGGGACAGGAAACATTCAGTACTTC	CATSVGTGNIQYF
TRBD1	NA	15	TRBJ1-1	TRBV6-5	TGTGCCAGCAGGGGGGGACAGTCGCGGAACACTGAAGCTTTCTTT	CASRGGQSRNTEAFF
TRBD1	NA	15	TRBJ2-7	TRBV14	TGTGCCAGCAGCCAAGCACCGGGACAGAGATACGAGCAGTACTTC	CASSQAPGQRYEQYF
TRBD2	NA	15	TRBJ2-3	TRBV7-9	TGTGCCAGCAACCCGACTAGCGGGATGGGAGATACGCAGTATTTT	CASNPTSGMGDTQYF
NA	once	16	TRBJ2-2	TRBV5-1	TGCGCCAGCAGCTTAACGGGACTCACGAACACCGGGGAGCTGTTTTTT	CASSLTGLTNTGELFF
NA	NA	15	TRBJ2-4	TRBV7-2	TGTGCCAGCACCAAGGACAGTTACAGTTCAAACATTCAGTACTTC	CASTKDSYSSNIQYF
NA	NA	12	TRBJ1-4	TRBV28	TGTGCCAGCAGTTCAAGGGGGGAAAAACTGTTTTTT	CASSSRGEKLFF
TRBD2	NA	14	TRBJ2-7	TRBV9	TGTGCCAGCAGCGTAACGGGGACTAGCTACGAGCAGTACTTC	CASSVTGTSYEQYF
NA	NA	14	TRBJ1-6	TRBV7-9	TGTGCCAGCAGCCCAGGGGTCCCTAATTCACCCCTCCACTTT	CASSPGVPNSPLHF
TRBD2	NA	16	TRBJ2-5	TRBV7-2	TGTGCCAGCAGCTTAGTTGGTCTTGGGGGGGAAGAGACCCAGTACTTC	CASSLVGLGGEETQYF
TRBD1	NA	14	TRBJ1-4	TRBV28	TGTGCCAGCAGTTTGGTAGGGGGCGGTGAAAAACTGTTTTTT	CASSLVGGGEKLFF
TRBD1	NA	14	TRBJ1-5	TRBV2	TGTGCCACCCTAATGACAGGGCTTAATCAGCCCCAGCATTTT	CATLMTGLNQPQHF
TRBD2	NA	17	TRBJ2-4	TRBV7-9	TGTGCCAGCAGCTTGGGGGGACTAGCGGGTCAGAAAAACATTCAGTACTTC	CASSLGGLAGQKNIQYF
NA	NA	13	TRBJ2-5	TRBV2	TGTGCCAGCAGACGGGGGGCCCAAGAGACCCAGTACTTC	CASRRGAQETQYF
TRBD1	NA	16	TRBJ1-3	TRBV5-1	TGCGCCAGCAGCTCAACTGACAGGGTCTCTGGAAACACCATATATTTT	CASSSTDRVSGNTIYF
TRBD1	NA	14	TRBJ1-2	TRBV30	TGTGCCTGGAGCGGGGACAGGGGGCGGTTTGGCTACACCTTC	CAWSGDRGRFGYTF
TRBD2	NA	16	TRBJ2-3	TRBV18	TGTGCCAGCTCACCATATGTGGGAGGGGCTACAGATACGCAGTATTTT	CASSPYVGGATDTQYF
TRBD1	NA	19	TRBJ1-5	TRBV9	TGTGCCAGCAGCGTAGAAACCCCGGTGGGGGGACAGGGCAATCAGCCCCAGCATTTT	CASSVETPVGGQGNQPQHF
TRBD2	NA	16	TRBJ2-1	TRBV10-3	TGTGCCATCAGTGAGTCACTAGCGGCCACCTACAATGAGCAGTTCTTC	CAISESLAATYNEQFF